Presented here are 2 T cell receptor beta chains from one specimen sequenced in a study of T cells after yellow fever vaccination. Via MiXCR, TCRdb re-called the 5' RACE reads, giving one row per CDR3 protein. Here the sample spans about 550,000 distinct CDR3 sequences, around 21% being singletons. The sample here was PBMCs, taken 15 days after the yellow fever booster vaccination. The receptor set was obtained from a man younger than 40 who received the YFV17D yellow fever vaccine.

This clonotype occurred a few times. The chain couples TRBV29-1 to TRBJ2-1, with D possibly being TRBD1 (5 bases). The V end was cut by 3 bases, the J end by 6 bases, with 12 bases between. This CDR3 spans 13 amino acids. Germline V CDR1 and CDR2: SQVTM, ANQGSEA. The CDR3 DNA reads TGCAGCGTTGATAGTGCAGGGCGCAATGAGCAGTTCTTC. It specifies CSVDSAGRNEQFF.

The V call is TRBV20-1, the J call TRBJ2-5, with D uncertain. This CDR3 is 13 amino acids long. From germline, CDR1 is DFQATT and CDR2 SNEGSKA (reference sequence). V dropped 1 base and J dropped 5 bases, with 11 bases sitting between them. CDR3 in DNA: TGCAGTGCTAGAGGGAGATTGGGGGAGACCCAGTACTTC. Translating it yields CSARGRLGETQYF.